One and the same sample provided the 14 T cell receptor beta chains below, sequenced in a study of graft-versus-host responses after intestinal transplantation. These receptors lack a known antigen. Assay: immunoSEQ multiplex PCR; the TCRdb copy retains only in-frame clones and omits some. The table lists some 150,000 clones, around nine tenths of them singletons. The sample here was unstimulated CD4+ T cells sorted from spleen or lymph node cells, taken before intestinal transplant. These TCRs come from a human donor who received an intestinal transplant.

The chain carries TRBV7-9 and TRBJ2-4, with 16 bases identical to TRBD2. The CDR3 totals 15 residues. With 5 bases clipped from V and 8 bases from J, the junction kept 3 bases outside the gene matches. Germline V CDR1 and CDR2: SEHNR, FQNEAQ (reference sequence). CDR3 bases: TGTGCCAGCAGCCCGGGGACTAGCGGGAGGGACATTCAGTACTTC. It translates to CASSPGTSGRDIQYF. Variable domain in full (rest from reference TRBV7-9 and TRBJ2-4): DTGVSQNPRHKITKRGQNVTFRCDPISEHNRLYWYRQTLGQGPEFLTYFQNEAQLEKSRLLSDRFSAERPKGSFSTLEIQRTEQGDSAMYLCASSPGTSGRDIQYFGAGTRLSVL.

The chain carries TRBV27 and TRBJ2-1; D may correspond to TRBD1 or TRBD2 (5 bases each). Germline V gene lookup returns CDR1 MNHEY and CDR2 SMNVEV (reference sequence). CDR3 length: 16 residues. Trimming stripped 4 bases from V and 0 bases from J, with 13 bases between. DNA of the CDR3: TGTGCCAGCAGTTCCCCGGGACGGAGCTCCTACAATGAGCAGTTCTTC. As protein: CASSSPGRSSYNEQFF.

The chain recombines TRBV27 with TRBJ2-5, with a weak D call TRBD1 (5 bases). V was shortened by 2 bases and J by 10 bases, with 17 bases between the two germline ends. Germline lookup yields CDR1 MNHEY and CDR2 SMNVEV (reference sequence). This CDR3 has 14 residues. CDR3: CASSLVQGKGIQYF. In DNA, the CDR3 is TGTGCCAGCAGTTTAGTCCAGGGTAAAGGGATCCAGTACTTC.

The rearrangement links TRBV6-5 to TRBJ1-3; D call uncertain. The CDR3 sequence is 15 residues long. V dropped 4 bases and J dropped 1 base, with 11 bases sitting between them. Germline V gene lookup returns CDR1 MNHEY and CDR2 SVGAGI. The CDR3 DNA is TGTGCCAGCAGTTTAGAGGGAGCTTCTGGAAACACCATATATTTT. This codes for CASSLEGASGNTIYF.

The chain employs TRBV5-1 and TRBJ1-1; a weak D match, TRBD1 (6 bases). The CDR3 has 14 residues. Germline-derived CDR1 and CDR2 are SGHRS and YFSETQ. V shed 5 bases and J shed 11 bases, with 22 bases lying between them. The CDR3 DNA reads as TGCGCCAGCAGTCCTAGTGGAGGACAGCTTGGCGCTTTCTTT. Encoded protein: CASSPSGGQLGAFF.

This chain connects TRBV30 to TRBJ1-2; D is perhaps TRBD1 (5 bases). CDR1 GTSNPN and CDR2 SVGIG come from the germline V gene (reference sequence). CDR3 size: 14 residues. V shed 0 bases and J shed 3 bases, with 11 bases lying between them. The CDR3 DNA reads as TGTGCCTGGAGTGTCGTGGGGGTAGACTATGGCTACACCTTC. Its protein is CAWSVVGVDYGYTF.

The gene calls are TRBV5-1 and TRBJ1-4, with unresolved D. The V end was cut by 0 bases, the J end by 7 bases, with 13 bases between. The CDR3 runs 15 residues. Germline CDR1 is SGHRS and CDR2 is YFSETQ. This chain's CDR3 is CASSLVEGRSEKLFF. The CDR3, as DNA: TGCGCCAGCAGCTTGGTGGAGGGCAGGAGTGAAAAACTGTTTTTT. Together with reference TRBV5-1 and TRBJ1-4, the CDR3 gives the full variable domain: KAGVTQTPRYLIKTRGQQVTLSCSPISGHRSVSWYQQTPGQGLQFLFEYFSETQRNKGNFPGRFSGRQFSNSRSEMNVSTLELGDSALYLCASSLVEGRSEKLFFGSGTQLSVL.

The chain couples TRBV7-6 to TRBJ2-3; D unresolved. Germline V gives CDR1 SGHVS, CDR2 FNYEAQ. Trimming removed 5 bases from V and 4 bases from J, with 10 bases in between. The CDR3 has 13 residues. As DNA, the CDR3 is TGTGCCAGCAGCCAAGAGACTTCAGATACGCAGTATTTT. This sequence encodes CASSQETSDTQYF. The variable domain in full, completed from reference TRBV7-6 and TRBJ2-3, reads GAGVSQSPRYKVTKRGQDVALRCDPISGHVSLYWYRQALGQGPEFLTYFNYEAQQDKSGLPNDRFSAERPEGSISTLTIQRTEQRDSAMYRCASSQETSDTQYFGPGTRLTVL.

The chain recombines TRBV19 with TRBJ1-4; the D is unclear. Trimming took 5 bases from V and 0 from J, leaving 16 bases between them. This CDR3 spans 17 amino acids. Looked up from germline, CDR1 is LNHDA and CDR2 is SQIVND (reference sequence). In DNA form, the CDR3 reads TGTGCCAGTAGTTTCTTGTCAGGCCGTGCAACTAATGAAAAACTGTTTTTT. Its protein is CASSFLSGRATNEKLFF.

The chain uses TRBV19 and TRBJ1-5; 7 nucleotides match TRBD1. Germline lookup yields CDR1 LNHDA and CDR2 SQIVND (reference sequence). V shed 1 base, J shed 2 bases, and the junction held 2 bases outside the gene matches. The CDR3 is made up of 15 amino acids. Written as DNA, the CDR3 is TGTGCCAGTAGTATAGGGGACAGCCGCAATCAGCCCCAGCATTTT. Protein product: CASSIGDSRNQPQHF.

The chain joins TRBV19 to TRBJ1-2, with D unclear. Trimming took 4 bases from V and 1 from J, leaving 7 bases between them. Germline V gives CDR1 LNHDA, CDR2 SQIVND (reference sequence). This CDR3 is built from 13 residues. CDR3 sequence: CASSTPINYGYTF. The CDR3, as DNA: TGTGCCAGTAGTACCCCGATTAACTATGGCTACACCTTC.

The rearrangement links TRBV4-3 to TRBJ2-5, with 11 bases fitting TRBD1. V dropped 4 bases and J dropped 1; count of bases not matched to a gene: 8. The V gene's germline CDR1 is LGHNA and CDR2 YSLEER. The CDR3 runs to 17 residues. This chain's CDR3 is CASSRTGGANFQETQYF. As DNA, the CDR3 is TGCGCCAGCAGCCGGACAGGGGGCGCAAATTTCCAAGAGACCCAGTACTTC.

The chain recombines TRBV19 with TRBJ2-3, with 9 bases lining up with TRBD1. The germline CDR1 and CDR2 sequences are LNHDA and SQIVND (reference sequence). V lost 6 bases and J lost 6; bases outside the gene matches: 10. This CDR3 is 15 amino acids long. Here the CDR3 DNA reads TGTGCCAGTAGCTCCGGGACAGGGAAGCGGGATACGCAGTATTTT. Its translation: CASSSGTGKRDTQYF.

This chain links TRBV19 with TRBJ1-2; D may be TRBD1 (5 bases). The CDR3 length is 12 residues. Deletions cut 8 bases from V and 8 bases from J, with 15 bases between. The germline gives CDR1 LNHDA, CDR2 SQIVND (reference sequence). CDR3 DNA sequence: TGTGCCAGTCTGGAGGGGACGGGGGGCTACACCTTC. It is translated as CASLEGTGGYTF.